This T cell receptor (beta chain) came from a study of regulatory T cells in long-lasting Graves disease. Germline lookup yields CDR1 GTSNPN and CDR2 SVGIG (reference sequence). The CDR3 is 12 residues long. The V gene lost 4 bases and the J gene lost 0 bases, with 7 bases spanning the gap. The time point: newly diagnosed GD, antithyroid drugs for less than 3 months. PBMC RNA was the source of the TCR library. Construction of TCR beta libraries relied on iRepertoire HTBI primers and on Arm-PCR targeting CDR3 regions. TCRdb recomputed calls from the multiplex PCR reads with MiXCR, one row per CDR3 protein. The repertoire includes hundreds of thousands of distinct CDR3 sequences, about 13% of them detected once, and roughly a tenth sits in the top ten. With regard to this clonotype: A read error may be the cause here, since a much bigger clone is one base away.

The sample was also linked to a second study, of T cells in Graves' hyperthyroidism and ophthalmopathy.

The sample was peripheral blood mononuclear cells (PBMCs), taken at new diagnosis, from a patient treated with antithyroid drugs. The chain recombines TRBV30 with TRBJ2-7, with D unclear. The receptor comes from a man aged 30-40 years with Graves disease. The CDR3 DNA reads TGTGCCTGGAATGCAGGCTCCTACGAGCAGTACTTC. This codes for CAWNAGSYEQYF.